Below, 5 T cell receptor beta chains from the same sample are listed, as sequenced in a study of blood T cell repertoires in COVID-19. Data came from immunoSEQ multiplex PCR; TCRdb stores just in-frame clones and leaves some out. Here the sample spans tens of thousands of clones, roughly 80% being singletons. The sequenced sample was peripheral blood. These receptors all stem from a woman aged 55-69 years with acute or convalescent COVID-19.

This chain connects TRBV19 to TRBJ1-5; TRBD1 matches 7 bases. In germline, CDR1 is LNHDA, CDR2 SQIVND (reference sequence). J gave up 3 bases and V 5 bases, and 10 bases lay outside the gene matches. This CDR3 is built from 16 residues. CDR3 bases: TGTGCCAGTAGTCCAGAGAGACAGGGCAACAATCAGCCCCAGCATTTT. Translating gives CASSPERQGNNQPQHF.

The chain is built from TRBV6-2 or TRBV6-3 and TRBJ1-4; 9 positions match TRBD1. In germline, CDR1 is MNHEY, CDR2 SVGEGT. This CDR3 is 18 amino acids long. J was trimmed by 0 bases and V by 5 bases; bases with no gene match: 10. The CDR3 DNA reads TGTGCCAGCAGTGATACCCCGGGACAGGGTTCAACTAATGAAAAACTGTTTTTT. It encodes CASSDTPGQGSTNEKLFF.

This clone was counted between two and nine times. The chain has TRBV18 and TRBJ2-2; TRBD1 might be the D (5 bases). The germline CDR1 and CDR2 sequences are KGHSH and LQKENI. Trimming took 3 bases from V and 1 from J, leaving 15 bases between them. CDR3 length: 17 residues. The CDR3 loop reads CASSPRSQQVNTGELFF. The DNA for the CDR3 is TGTGCCAGCTCACCCCGATCTCAACAGGTGAACACCGGGGAGCTGTTTTTT.

The genes are TRBV2 and TRBJ2-7; D might be TRBD1 (5 bases). CDR1 and CDR2 (germline): SNHLY, FYNNEI. V gave up 5 bases and J gave up 3 bases, with 8 bases separating them. This CDR3 region has 12 residues. For the CDR3, the DNA is TGTGCCAGCAGTTCGCAGGGCTACGAGCAGTACGTC. It translates to CASSSQGYEQYV.

The gene calls are TRBV4-3 and TRBJ2-1; a weak D match, TRBD2 (6 bases). Trimming removed 0 bases from V and 6 bases from J, with 18 bases in between. The CDR3 has 17 amino acids. Looked up from germline, CDR1 is LGHNA and CDR2 is YSLEER. This CDR3 is CASSQEIDRPGGNEQFF. DNA for the CDR3: TGCGCCAGCAGCCAAGAAATTGACCGCCCCGGGGGCAATGAGCAGTTCTTC.